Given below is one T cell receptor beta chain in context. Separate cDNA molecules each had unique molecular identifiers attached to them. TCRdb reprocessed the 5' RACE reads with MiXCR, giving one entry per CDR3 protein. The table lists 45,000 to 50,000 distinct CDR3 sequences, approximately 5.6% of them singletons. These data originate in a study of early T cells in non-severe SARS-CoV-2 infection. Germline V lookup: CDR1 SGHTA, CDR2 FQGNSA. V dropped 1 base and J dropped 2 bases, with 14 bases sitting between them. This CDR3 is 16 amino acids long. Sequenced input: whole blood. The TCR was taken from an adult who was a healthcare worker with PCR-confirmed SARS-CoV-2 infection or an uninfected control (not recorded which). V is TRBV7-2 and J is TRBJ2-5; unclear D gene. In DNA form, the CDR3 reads TGTGCCAGCAGCTTAGGGTCCGGCAGGAGTCAAGAGACCCAGTACTTC. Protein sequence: CASSLGSGRSQETQYF.